This section outlines one T cell receptor (beta chain) sequence together with its context. Per the germline V gene, CDR1 is SNHLY and CDR2 is FYNNEI. The germline V and J ends were trimmed by 4 bases and 9 bases, with 10 bases remaining between them. The CDR3 contains 12 residues. PCR involved 60 Vbeta and 13 Jbeta primers. Some clones are missing from TCRdb's copy, which holds only in-frame ones; the method was immunoSEQ multiplex PCR. Here the sample spans some 120,000 clones, 8% to 11% being singletons. This specimen comes from a study of cytomegalovirus exposure and HLA in healthy donors. Healthy bone marrow donors made up the cohort. Donors were ostensibly healthy at sampling, although undocumented immune exposures were probable.

The V call is TRBV2, the J call TRBJ2-1, with D possibly TRBD2 on 5 matching bases. The sample consisted of PBMCs. The sequence was obtained from a woman aged 18-29 years in good health and CMV-seropositive. The CDR3 DNA reads as TGTGCCAGCAGTGCGAATGGAGGTGAGCAGTTCTTC. Translated: CASSANGGEQFF.